This TCR beta chain was found in a study of post-analysis software for immune sequencing data. Across the study: Patients with relapsing-remitting, secondary progressive and progressive-relapsing multiple sclerosis courses were all represented. General study points: The study found TRBV5-6, TRBV5-1 and TRBV20-1 among 5 or 6 TRBV segments more frequent in patients than controls. By F measure, strong co-clustering occurred among samples prepared in the same batch. Diversity measured as normalized Chao1 was significantly lower in multiple sclerosis patients than in controls.

Concerning this clonotype: The antigen is not known.

Prepared TCR beta cDNA libraries contained unique molecular identifiers. Via MiXCR, TCRdb re-called the PCR reads, giving one row per CDR3 protein. The table records roughly 800,000 distinct CDR3 sequences, around 46% of them present only once. V was cut by 3 bases and J by 3 bases, with 12 bases left in between. CDR3 length: 13 residues. Germline lookup yields CDR1 GTSNPN and CDR2 SVGIG (reference sequence). Sequencing was done on a sample of blood. The sequence came from a girl aged 10 to 17 with multiple sclerosis. This chain connects TRBV30 to TRBJ2-7; D gene ambiguous. The CDR3 loop is CAWSGQVIYEQYF. CDR3 sequence (DNA): TGTGCCTGGAGCGGGCAGGTAATCTACGAGCAGTACTTC.